The clone carrying this TCR beta chain came up once. Repertoires were generated with immunoSEQ multiplex PCR, while TCRdb's copy carries only in-frame clones and drops some. In the table there are 55,000 to 70,000 clones, around 87% of which are singletons. This sample was taken from a study of technical replicates of blood from a few donors. V was trimmed by 2 bases and J by 2 bases, leaving 6 bases between them. Per germline, CDR1 KGHSH and CDR2 LQKENI. The CDR3 runs 13 residues. Input material: PBMCs. The chain is built from TRBV18 and TRBJ1-1, with D possibly matching TRBD1 (5 bases). This receptor was identified in a human donor in good health. Some clones in this sample may be carry-over from other donors' samples. This chain's CDR3 is CASSPGANTEAFF. As DNA, the CDR3 is TGTGCCAGCTCACCAGGGGCCAACACTGAAGCTTTCTTT.